One and the same sample provided the 9 T cell receptor beta chains below, sequenced in a study of T-cell reconstitution after alpha-beta-depleted transplantation in children. Researchers prepared the TCRbeta library using unique molecular identifiers, the study reports. TCRdb recomputed calls from the PCR reads with MiXCR, one row per CDR3 protein. The sample holds about a million distinct CDR3 sequences, about 31% seen once. Here the sequenced sample was PBMCs, mostly from graft donor cells, taken 360 days after TCRalphabeta/CD19-depleted stem cell transplant. The receptors were gathered from a boy in the first two years of life who had a stem cell transplant for SCID, so the T cells may come from the graft donor.

This chain uses TRBV5-1 with TRBJ2-3; 8 nucleotides align to TRBD1. CDR1 is SGHRS and CDR2 is YFSETQ in the germline V gene. This CDR3 spans 14 amino acids. Losses at the gene ends were 4 bases for V and 4 bases for J; bases not matched to a gene: 5. CDR3 sequence: CASSRQGWADTQYF. The DNA of the CDR3 is TGCGCCAGCAGCCGACAGGGGTGGGCAGATACGCAGTATTTT.

The chain links TRBV29-1 to TRBJ1-5; D ambiguous. V lost 4 bases to trimming and J lost 5 bases, with 12 bases between them. The length of the CDR3 is 13 residues. The V gene's germline CDR1 is SQVTM and CDR2 ANQGSEA. The CDR3 is CSVGVSGYQPQHF. DNA for the CDR3: TGCAGCGTTGGAGTGTCGGGGTATCAGCCCCAGCATTTT.

V gene TRBV11-2 combines with J gene TRBJ2-2, with D unclear. Germline CDR1 is SGHAT and CDR2 is FQNNGV. The ends were cut back, 3 bases at V and 2 bases at J, with 19 bases in the middle. CDR3 length: 18 residues. CDR3: CASSFSTRQALNTGELFF. CDR3 bases: TGTGCCAGCAGCTTTTCCACCCGGCAGGCTCTCAACACCGGGGAGCTGTTTTTT.

The table lists this clonotype with a few counts. The V gene is TRBV10-3, the J gene TRBJ2-7, with no clear D. The CDR3 is 13 residues long. Looked up from germline, CDR1 is ENHRY and CDR2 is SYGVKD. The V end was cut by 0 bases, the J end by 5 bases, with 8 bases between. The CDR3: CAISESTRDEQYF. CDR3 bases: TGTGCCATCAGTGAGTCGACAAGGGACGAGCAGTACTTC.

This clonotype was picked up a small number of times. V is TRBV20-1 and J is TRBJ2-2; D tentatively fits TRBD1 or TRBD2 (5 bases each). Trimming left V 5 bases short and J 6 bases short, with 16 bases between. The germline V gene has CDR1 DFQATT and CDR2 SNEGSKA (reference sequence). The CDR3 runs to 14 residues. CDR3 in DNA: TGCAGTGCTCGACTGGGGACCGCGGCCGGGGAGCTGTTTTTT. Protein: CSARLGTAAGELFF.

The V and J genes are TRBV12-3 or TRBV12-4 and TRBJ2-5; no definite D call. The CDR3 contains 15 residues. Trimming took off 3 bases at V and 3 bases at J, with 14 bases between the two ends. The CDR3 here is CASSFHWADKETQYF. The CDR3 DNA follows: TGTGCCAGCAGTTTTCACTGGGCGGATAAAGAGACCCAGTACTTC.

The V and J genes are TRBV5-1 and TRBJ2-7; a possible D gene is TRBD1 (6 bases). Germline V gene sequence: CDR1 SGHRS, CDR2 YFSETQ. The CDR3 loop spans 14 amino acids. V lost 1 base and J 6 bases, leaving 14 bases between the germline ends. The CDR3 region is CASSLQGQLSEQYF. CDR3 bases: TGCGCCAGCAGCTTGCAAGGACAGCTAAGCGAGCAGTACTTC. Drawing the rest from reference TRBV5-1 and TRBJ2-7, the complete variable domain is KAGVTQTPRYLIKTRGQQVTLSCSPISGHRSVSWYQQTPGQGLQFLFEYFSETQRNKGNFPGRFSGRQFSNSRSEMNVSTLELGDSALYLCASSLQGQLSEQYFGPGTRLTVT.

Only a few counts were recorded for this clonotype. The gene calls are TRBV15 and TRBJ2-5; perhaps TRBD1 as D (5 bases). Germline values: CDR1 LNHNV, CDR2 YYDKDF (reference sequence). This CDR3 spans 15 amino acids. The germline V and J ends were trimmed by 8 bases and 0 bases, with 16 bases remaining between them. This chain's CDR3 is CATGQDKPYQETQYF. In nucleotides, the CDR3 is TGTGCCACCGGTCAGGACAAACCGTACCAAGAGACCCAGTACTTC.

This clonotype was observed many times. V gene TRBV5-1 combines with J gene TRBJ2-7, with D possibly matching TRBD2 (5 bases). CDR1 SGHRS and CDR2 YFSETQ come from the germline V gene. V was trimmed by 3 bases and J by 3 bases, leaving 10 bases between them. This CDR3 has 13 amino acids. The CDR3 protein is CASSSEGYYEQYF. The CDR3 nucleotides read TGCGCCAGCAGCTCCGAGGGCTACTACGAGCAGTACTTC.